A single sample gave rise to the 22 T cell receptor beta chains below, sequenced in a study of cytomegalovirus exposure and HLA in healthy donors. In the PCR, 60 Vbeta and 13 Jbeta primers were used. Profiled with immunoSEQ multiplex PCR; TCRdb holds only in-frame clones, not every one. The sample holds 100,000 to 150,000 clones, over 60% seen once. Sequenced input: PBMCs. The receptors stem from a woman aged 55-69 years in good health and CMV-seronegative.

The CDR3 DNA reads TGCGCCAGCAGCCCTCGACAGGGGAGCGCATTAGATACGCAGTATTTT. It translates to CASSPRQGSALDTQYF. The gene calls are TRBV5-1 and TRBJ2-3; 8 positions match TRBD1. CDR3 length equals 16 residues. CDR1 and CDR2 (germline): SGHRS, YFSETQ. Germline trimming cut 4 bases from V and 5 bases from J; bases unmatched to any gene: 12.

The V and J genes are TRBV9 and TRBJ2-6; no clear D. CDR1 is SGDLS, CDR2 YYNGEE, per germline. V dropped 5 bases and J dropped 2 bases, with 5 bases sitting between them. This CDR3 comprises 13 residues. CDR3 DNA sequence: TGTGCCAGCAGGGCAGCTGGGGCCAACGTCCTGACTTTC. It translates to CASRAAGANVLTF.

Comment on this clone: Distinct nucleotide sequences in the sample also encode this CDR3. As DNA, the CDR3 is TGTGCCAGCAGCTTACAACACAATCAGCCCCAGCATTTT. The encoded protein is CASSLQHNQPQHF. This sequence joins TRBV14 and TRBJ1-5; D unclear. V was cut by 5 bases and J by 3 bases, with 8 bases left in between. The CDR3 runs to 13 residues. Germline CDR1 SGHDN, CDR2 FVKESK.

The chain uses TRBV29-1 and TRBJ1-1; 7 bases match TRBD1. The CDR3 contains 13 residues. The V and J ends lost 6 bases and 0 bases, in that order; junction bases with no gene match: 4. Germline lookup yields CDR1 SQVTM and CDR2 ANQGSEA. CDR3 nucleotide sequence: TGCAGCGTGGGGGGACAGATGAACACTGAAGCTTTCTTT. Protein product: CSVGGQMNTEAFF.

This chain links TRBV6-1 with TRBJ1-1; tentatively, D is TRBD1 (5 bases). This CDR3 has 14 residues. V lost 5 bases and J lost 3, with 13 bases in between. Germline CDR1 reads MNHNS; CDR2 reads SASEGT. CDR3 loop: CASSITGDYTEAFF. The CDR3 nucleotides are TGTGCCAGCAGTATCACCGGGGACTACACTGAAGCTTTCTTT.

The CDR3: CASSPVDRAHYGYTF. CDR3 coding DNA: TGTGCCAGCAGCCCCGTTGACAGGGCCCACTATGGCTACACCTTC. The chain links TRBV11-2 to TRBJ1-2, with TRBD1 matching 7 bases. Losses at the gene ends were 5 bases for V and 3 bases for J; bases not matched to a gene: 9. The germline CDR1 and CDR2 sequences are SGHAT and FQNNGV. This CDR3 is built from 15 residues. Looking up the rest from reference TRBV11-2 and TRBJ1-2 gives the full variable domain: EAGVAQSPRYKIIEKRQSVAFWCNPISGHATLYWYQQILGQGPKLLIQFQNNGVVDDSQLPKDRFSAERLKGVDSTLKIQPAKLEDSAVYLCASSPVDRAHYGYTFGSGTRLTVV.

This clone was picked up a small number of times. This sample includes further DNA sequences coding for the same CDR3. The V gene is TRBV19, the J gene TRBJ2-3; maybe TRBD2 (7 bases). The V gene lost 9 bases and the J gene lost 6 bases, with 16 bases spanning the gap. CDR3 length: 13 amino acids. Germline CDR1 is LNHDA and CDR2 is SQIVND (reference sequence). CDR3 residues: CASRGGGTDTQYF. The CDR3 coding sequence is TGTGCCAGCCGAGGGGGGGGGACCGATACGCAGTATTTT.

The chain links TRBV19 to TRBJ1-1; D is unresolved. The CDR3 has 14 amino acids. V was cut by 4 bases and J by 0 bases, with 9 bases left in between. The germline CDR1 and CDR2 sequences are LNHDA and SQIVND (reference sequence). CDR3 coding DNA: TGTGCCAGTAGTAAAACAGCAATGAACACTGAAGCTTTCTTT. As protein: CASSKTAMNTEAFF.

This chain connects TRBV15 to TRBJ2-5; weak D call: TRBD1 (5 bases). Per the germline V gene, CDR1 is LNHNV and CDR2 is YYDKDF (reference sequence). The CDR3 extends over 13 amino acids. V was pared by 1 base and J by 9 bases, with 12 bases between. The DNA for the CDR3 is TGTGCCACCAGCAGAGGCCAGGGTGAGGCCCAGTACTTC. It translates to CATSRGQGEAQYF.

About this clone itself: An end of the junction does not agree with germline; a read error may underlie this. This rearrangement joins TRBV28 to TRBJ2-7; 13 nucleotides agree with TRBD2. CDR3 size: 14 residues. Germline V CDR1 and CDR2: MDHEN, SYDVKM. The CDR3 bases are TGTGCCAGCAGTTTATCGATAGGACTAGCGGGGGCCGTCTTC. Protein product: CASSLSIGLAGAVF.

The gene calls are TRBV5-4 and TRBJ2-2; possibly TRBD2 for D (6 bases). Germline CDR1 reads SGHNT; CDR2 reads YYREEE (reference sequence). Trimming removed 2 bases at V and 7 bases at J, with 12 bases between. CDR3 size: 14 residues. Here the CDR3 reads CASSFRASVGELFF. For the CDR3, the DNA is TGTGCCAGCAGCTTCAGGGCTAGCGTCGGGGAGCTGTTTTTT. Together with reference TRBV5-4 and TRBJ2-2, the CDR3 gives the full variable domain: ETGVTQSPTHLIKTRGQQVTLRCSSQSGHNTVSWYQQALGQGPQFIFQYYREEENGRGNFPPRFSGLQFPNYSSELNVNALELDDSALYLCASSFRASVGELFFGEGSRLTVL.

CDR3 protein: CASSLARTGLGYTF. DNA for the CDR3: TGTGCCAGCAGCTTGGCCAGGACAGGGCTGGGCTACACCTTC. The rearrangement uses TRBV5-4 and TRBJ1-2; 8 bases line up with TRBD1. Germline V gene data show CDR1 as SGHNT and CDR2 as YYREEE (reference sequence). This CDR3 is built from 14 residues. Unmatched junction bases numbered 6, after V lost 0 bases and J lost 8 bases.

This clone was recorded only once. This chain links TRBV19 with TRBJ2-4; the D gene is possibly TRBD1 (5 bases). The germline CDR1 and CDR2 sequences are LNHDA and SQIVND (reference sequence). The CDR3 totals 11 residues. The V and J ends lost 11 bases and 4 bases respectively, with 9 bases between them. The CDR3 coding sequence is TGTGCCCGACAGAGAAAAAACATTCAGTACTTC. The encoded protein is CARQRKNIQYF.

The table lists this clone with a few counts. This rearrangement joins TRBV5-1 to TRBJ1-1; D is perhaps TRBD1 (6 bases). The CDR3 consists of 14 residues. The V end was cut by 5 bases, the J end by 8 bases, with 19 bases between. Per germline, CDR1 SGHRS and CDR2 YFSETQ. The CDR3 nucleotides are TGCGCCAGCAGGGCGAAGACGGGACACGTCGAAGCTTTCTTT. Translation: CASRAKTGHVEAFF.

The chain is built from TRBV9 and TRBJ2-2; D call uncertain. Germline CDR1 reads SGDLS; CDR2 reads YYNGEE. The CDR3 has 14 residues. V dropped 0 bases and J dropped 4 bases, with 7 bases sitting between them. CDR3 region: CASSVGPSTGELFF. CDR3 in DNA: TGTGCCAGCAGCGTAGGGCCTAGCACCGGGGAGCTGTTTTTT.

This clone was seen a few times. J is TRBJ1-5 and V is TRBV2, with D possibly TRBD1 on 5 matching bases. Germline V gives CDR1 SNHLY, CDR2 FYNNEI. The CDR3 is 14 residues long. V was trimmed by 4 bases and J by 5 bases, leaving 12 bases between them. The CDR3 region is CASSADRQYQPQHF. The CDR3, as DNA: TGTGCCAGCAGTGCCGACAGACAATATCAGCCCCAGCATTTT.

V gene TRBV2 combines with J gene TRBJ1-2, with 7 bases aligning to TRBD1. The CDR3 is 14 residues long. The junction had 13 bases not matched to a gene; V was cut back by 7 bases and J by 8 bases. CDR1 is SNHLY, CDR2 FYNNEI, per germline. In DNA form, the CDR3 reads TGTGCCAGCAACCTCGGACAGGACGTAGGGGGCTACACCTTC. It yields the protein CASNLGQDVGGYTF. The entire variable domain, with the rest obtained from reference TRBV2 and TRBJ1-2, is as follows: EPEVTQTPSHQVTQMGQEVILRCVPISNHLYFYWYRQILGQKVEFLVSFYNNEISEKSEIFDDQFSVERPDGSNFTLKIRSTKLEDSAMYFCASNLGQDVGGYTFGSGTRLTVV.

The CDR3 sequence is CASTPWARARVFNQPQHF. As DNA, the CDR3 is TGTGCCAGCACTCCCTGGGCCCGCGCCAGGGTCTTCAATCAGCCCCAGCATTTT. The chain combines TRBV28 with TRBJ1-5; D perhaps matches TRBD1 (5 bases). V was trimmed by 7 bases and J by 3 bases, leaving 25 bases between them. The V gene's germline CDR1 is MDHEN and CDR2 SYDVKM. CDR3 length: 18 amino acids.

V gene TRBV2 combines with J gene TRBJ2-7; TRBD1 matches 10 bases. From germline, CDR1 is SNHLY and CDR2 FYNNEI. This CDR3 contains 16 residues. The V and J ends lost 0 bases and 3 bases, in that order; junction bases with no gene match: 5. CDR3 residues: CASSEALRTGGYEQYF. The CDR3 DNA sequence: TGTGCCAGCAGTGAAGCGCTTCGGACAGGGGGCTACGAGCAGTACTTC.

This clone was detected only once. V and J are TRBV19 and TRBJ1-6; 7 positions match TRBD1. From germline, CDR1 is LNHDA and CDR2 SQIVND (reference sequence). V gave up 7 bases and J gave up 5 bases; unmatched junction bases: 5. CDR3 length: 14 residues. CDR3 sequence (DNA): TGTGCCAGTACCCCAGACAGGGATAATTCACCCCTCCACTTT. It specifies CASTPDRDNSPLHF. Filled out from reference TRBV19 and TRBJ1-6, the complete variable domain reads DGGITQSPKYLFRKEGQNVTLSCEQNLNHDAMYWYRQDPGQGLRLIYYSQIVNDFQKGDIAEGYSVSREKKESFPLTVTSAQKNPTAFYLCASTPDRDNSPLHFGNGTRLTVT.

V is TRBV2 and J is TRBJ2-5; TRBD1 aligns across 9 bases. Germline values: CDR1 SNHLY, CDR2 FYNNEI. The CDR3 consists of 14 residues. With 4 bases clipped from V and 6 bases from J, the junction kept 6 bases outside the gene matches. CDR3 residues: CASSGTGGWQTQYF. CDR3 in DNA: TGTGCCAGCAGTGGCACAGGGGGCTGGCAGACCCAGTACTTC.

As DNA, the CDR3 is TGTGCCAGTACTCCGGGACAGGAATTCGCCGGGGAGCTGTTTTTT. As protein: CASTPGQEFAGELFF. The J gene is TRBJ2-2, the V gene TRBV9, with TRBD1 identical over 8 bases. Germline lookup yields CDR1 SGDLS and CDR2 YYNGEE. The V segment lost 8 bases and the J segment 6 bases; nucleotides outside the gene matches: 12. CDR3 length equals 15 residues.